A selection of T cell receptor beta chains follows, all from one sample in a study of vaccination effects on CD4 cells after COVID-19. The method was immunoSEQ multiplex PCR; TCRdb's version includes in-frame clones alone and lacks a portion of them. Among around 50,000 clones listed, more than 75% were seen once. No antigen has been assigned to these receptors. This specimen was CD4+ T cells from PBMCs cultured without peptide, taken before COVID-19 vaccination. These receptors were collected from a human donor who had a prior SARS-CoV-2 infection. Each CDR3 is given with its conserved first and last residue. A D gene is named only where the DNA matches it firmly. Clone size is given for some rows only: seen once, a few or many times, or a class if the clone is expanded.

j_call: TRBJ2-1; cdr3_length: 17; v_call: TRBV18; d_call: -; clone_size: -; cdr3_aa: CASSPGTPQASYNEQFF; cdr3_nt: TGTGCCAGCTCACCCGGGACTCCCCAGGCGTCCTACAATGAGCAGTTCTTC
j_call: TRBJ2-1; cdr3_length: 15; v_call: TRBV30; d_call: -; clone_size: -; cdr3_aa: CAWSQPTVSYNEQFF; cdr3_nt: TGTGCCTGGAGTCAGCCGACAGTCTCCTACAATGAGCAGTTCTTC
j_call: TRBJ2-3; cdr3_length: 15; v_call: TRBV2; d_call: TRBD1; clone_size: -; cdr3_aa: CASSGWTGNTDTQYF; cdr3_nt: TGTGCCAGCAGTGGATGGACAGGAAACACAGATACGCAGTATTTT
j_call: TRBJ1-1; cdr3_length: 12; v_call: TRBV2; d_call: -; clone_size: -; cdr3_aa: CASRPRLSEAFF; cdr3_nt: TGTGCCAGCAGGCCGCGGTTAAGTGAAGCTTTCTTT
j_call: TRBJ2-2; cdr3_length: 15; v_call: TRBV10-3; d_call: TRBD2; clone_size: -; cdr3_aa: CATEAGTKNTGELFF; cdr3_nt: TGTGCCACCGAGGCCGGGACTAAAAACACCGGGGAGCTGTTTTTT
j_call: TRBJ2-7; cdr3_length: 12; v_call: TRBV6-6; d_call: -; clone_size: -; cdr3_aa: CASSSPSYEQYF; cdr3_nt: TGTGCCAGCAGTAGTCCCTCCTACGAGCAGTACTTC
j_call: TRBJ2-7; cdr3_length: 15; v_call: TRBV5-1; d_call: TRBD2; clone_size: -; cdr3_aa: CASRSGSGRGYEQYF; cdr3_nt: TGCGCCAGCAGGTCTGGGAGCGGGAGGGGATACGAGCAGTACTTC
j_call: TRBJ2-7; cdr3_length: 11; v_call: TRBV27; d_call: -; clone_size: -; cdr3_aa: CASSFGHEQYF; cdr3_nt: TGTGCCAGCAGTTTTGGTCACGAGCAGTACTTC
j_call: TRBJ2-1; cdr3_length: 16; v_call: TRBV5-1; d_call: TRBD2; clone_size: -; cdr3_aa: CASSEVAGVSYNEQFF; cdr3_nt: TGCGCCAGCAGCGAGGTAGCGGGCGTATCCTACAATGAGCAGTTCTTC
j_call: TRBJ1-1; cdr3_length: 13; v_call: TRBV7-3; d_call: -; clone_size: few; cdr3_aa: CASSFSANTEAFF; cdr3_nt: TGTGCCAGCAGCTTTTCAGCGAACACTGAAGCTTTCTTT
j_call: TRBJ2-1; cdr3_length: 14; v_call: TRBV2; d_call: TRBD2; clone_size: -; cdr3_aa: CASSIWLAANEQFF; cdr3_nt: TGTGCCAGCAGTATATGGCTAGCGGCCAATGAGCAGTTCTTC
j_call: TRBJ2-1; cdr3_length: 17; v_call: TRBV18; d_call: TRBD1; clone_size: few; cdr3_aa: CASSPRQGVSSYNEQFF; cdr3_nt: TGTGCCAGCTCGCCCAGACAGGGGGTGAGCTCCTACAATGAGCAGTTCTTC
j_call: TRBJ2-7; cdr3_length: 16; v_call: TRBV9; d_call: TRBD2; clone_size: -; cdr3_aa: CASSPFGLAGGGEQYF; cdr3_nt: TGTGCCAGCAGCCCCTTCGGACTAGCGGGAGGAGGAGAGCAGTACTTC
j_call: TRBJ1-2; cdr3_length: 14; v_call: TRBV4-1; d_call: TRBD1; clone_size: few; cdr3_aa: CATHKPGTGAGYTF; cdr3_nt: TGCGCCACCCACAAACCCGGGACAGGGGCCGGCTACACCTTC
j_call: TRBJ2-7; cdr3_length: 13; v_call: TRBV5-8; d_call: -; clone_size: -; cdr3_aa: CASSFRGSTKQYF; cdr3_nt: TGTGCCAGCAGCTTCCGGGGATCTACGAAGCAGTACTTC
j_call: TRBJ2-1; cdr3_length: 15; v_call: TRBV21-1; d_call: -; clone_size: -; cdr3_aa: CASPQRISSYNEQFF; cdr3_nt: TGTGCCAGCCCGCAGCGAATCTCCTCCTACAATGAGCAGTTCTTC
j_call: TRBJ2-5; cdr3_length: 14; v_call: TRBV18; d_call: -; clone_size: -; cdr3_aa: CASSHGHLQETQYF; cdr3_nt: TGTGCCAGCTCCCATGGACACTTACAAGAGACCCAGTACTTC
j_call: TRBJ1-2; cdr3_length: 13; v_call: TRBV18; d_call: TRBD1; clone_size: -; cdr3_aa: CASSQQGSYGYTF; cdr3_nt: TGTGCCAGCTCACAACAGGGGTCCTATGGCTACACCTTC
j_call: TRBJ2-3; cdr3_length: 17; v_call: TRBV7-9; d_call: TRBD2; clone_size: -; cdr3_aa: CASSFPSGGELTDTQYF; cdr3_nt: TGTGCCAGCAGCTTTCCGTCCGGGGGGGAATTGACAGATACGCAGTATTTT
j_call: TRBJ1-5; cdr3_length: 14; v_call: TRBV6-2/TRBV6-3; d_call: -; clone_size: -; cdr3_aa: CASSKSGGAQPQHF; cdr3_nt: TGTGCCAGCAGCAAGTCGGGGGGCGCGCAGCCCCAGCATTTT
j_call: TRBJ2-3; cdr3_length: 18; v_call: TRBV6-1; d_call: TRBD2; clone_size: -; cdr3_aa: CASSEAQSGGAVADTQYF; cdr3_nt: TGTGCCAGCAGTGAAGCGCAAAGCGGGGGGGCCGTGGCAGATACGCAGTATTTT
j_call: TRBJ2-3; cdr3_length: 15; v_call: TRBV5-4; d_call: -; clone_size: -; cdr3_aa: CASSPGPPGGGTQYF; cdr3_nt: TGTGCCAGCAGCCCGGGACCACCCGGGGGAGGTACGCAGTATTTT
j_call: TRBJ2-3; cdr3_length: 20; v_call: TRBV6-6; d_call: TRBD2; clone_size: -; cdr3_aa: CASSRLGAQIPAGAVDTQYF; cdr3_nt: TGTGCCAGCAGTCGACTCGGGGCCCAGATCCCGGCGGGAGCTGTAGATACGCAGTATTTT
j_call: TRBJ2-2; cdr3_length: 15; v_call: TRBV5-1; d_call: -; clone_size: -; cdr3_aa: CASSLGGASTGELFF; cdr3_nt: TGCGCCAGCAGCTTGGGGGGGGCGAGCACCGGGGAGCTGTTTTTT
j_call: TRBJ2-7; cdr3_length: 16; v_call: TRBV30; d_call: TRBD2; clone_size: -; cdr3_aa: CASKHIYGTRTYEQYF; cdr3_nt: TGTGCCTCAAAACATATTTACGGGACTAGAACCTACGAGCAGTACTTC
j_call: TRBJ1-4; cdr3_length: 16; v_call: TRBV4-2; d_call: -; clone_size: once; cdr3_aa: CASSPSLTGGNEKLFF; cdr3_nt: TGTGCCAGCAGCCCCAGTTTGACAGGCGGAAATGAAAAACTGTTTTTT
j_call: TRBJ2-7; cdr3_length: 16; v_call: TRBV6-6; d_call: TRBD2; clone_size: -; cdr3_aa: CASSPGAGGPTYEQYF; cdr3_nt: TGTGCCAGCAGTCCAGGGGCGGGAGGCCCAACCTACGAGCAGTACTTC
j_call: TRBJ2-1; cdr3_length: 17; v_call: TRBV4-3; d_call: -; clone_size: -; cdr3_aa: CASSQAPQLVGGNEQFF; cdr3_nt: TGCGCCAGCAGCCAAGCTCCCCAGTTGGTAGGTGGCAATGAGCAGTTCTTC
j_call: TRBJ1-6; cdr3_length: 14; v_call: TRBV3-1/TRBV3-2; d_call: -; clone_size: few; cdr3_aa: CASSASGHGSPLHF; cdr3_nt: TGTGCCAGCAGCGCCAGCGGGCACGGTTCACCCCTCCACTTT
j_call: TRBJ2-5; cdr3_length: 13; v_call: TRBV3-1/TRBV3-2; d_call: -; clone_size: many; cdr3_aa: CASSQEGLLTQYF; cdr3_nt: TGTGCCAGCAGCCAGGAGGGGCTCTTGACCCAGTACTTC
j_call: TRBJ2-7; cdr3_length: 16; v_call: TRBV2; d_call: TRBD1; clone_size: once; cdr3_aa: CASREGQASLSYEQYF; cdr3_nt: TGTGCCAGCAGGGAAGGACAGGCTTCACTTTCCTACGAGCAGTACTTC
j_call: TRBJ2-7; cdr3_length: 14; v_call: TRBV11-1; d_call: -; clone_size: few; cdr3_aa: CASSFGGDSYEQYF; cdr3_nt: TGTGCCAGCAGCTTTGGCGGAGATTCCTACGAGCAGTACTTC
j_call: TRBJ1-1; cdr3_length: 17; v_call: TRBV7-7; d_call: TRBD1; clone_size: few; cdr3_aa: CASSLGDRGRTNTEAFF; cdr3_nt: TGTGCTAGCAGCTTAGGGGACAGGGGGCGGACGAACACTGAAGCTTTCTTT
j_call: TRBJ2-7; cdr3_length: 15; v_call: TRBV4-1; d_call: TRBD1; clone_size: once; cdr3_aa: CASSQLQGAFYEQYF; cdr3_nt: TGCGCCAGCAGCCAACTGCAGGGGGCGTTCTACGAGCAGTACTTC
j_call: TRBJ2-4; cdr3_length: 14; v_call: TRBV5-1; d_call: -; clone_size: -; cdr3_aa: CASSLGIAKNIQYF; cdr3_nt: TGCGCCAGCAGCTTGGGAATAGCCAAAAACATTCAGTACTTC
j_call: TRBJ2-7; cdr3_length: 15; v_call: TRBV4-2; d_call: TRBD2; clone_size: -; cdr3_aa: CASSRLAGEAYEQYF; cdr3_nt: TGTGCCAGCAGCCGGCTAGCGGGAGAGGCCTACGAGCAGTACTTC
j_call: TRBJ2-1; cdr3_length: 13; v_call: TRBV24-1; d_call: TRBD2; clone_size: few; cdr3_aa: CATSISGSAEQFF; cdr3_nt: TGTGCCACCAGTATTAGCGGGAGCGCTGAGCAGTTCTTC
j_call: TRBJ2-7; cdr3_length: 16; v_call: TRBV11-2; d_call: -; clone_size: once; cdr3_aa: CASSLRTALTYYEQYF; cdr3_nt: TGTGCCAGCAGCTTACGTACAGCATTAACATACTACGAGCAGTACTTC
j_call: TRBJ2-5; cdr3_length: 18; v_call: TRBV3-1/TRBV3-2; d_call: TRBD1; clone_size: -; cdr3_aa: CASSQSTEGARTQETQYF; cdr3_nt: TGTGCCAGCAGCCAATCTACCGAGGGGGCGCGGACCCAAGAGACCCAGTACTTC
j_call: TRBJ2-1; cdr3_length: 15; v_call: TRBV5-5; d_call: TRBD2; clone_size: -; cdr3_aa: CASSRGLAGVFEQFF; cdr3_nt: TGTGCCAGCAGCAGGGGACTAGCGGGAGTATTTGAGCAGTTCTTC
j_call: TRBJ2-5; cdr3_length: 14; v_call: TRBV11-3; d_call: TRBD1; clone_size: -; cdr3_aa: CASSVTGGQETQYF; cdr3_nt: TGTGCCAGCAGCGTAACAGGGGGCCAAGAGACCCAGTACTTC
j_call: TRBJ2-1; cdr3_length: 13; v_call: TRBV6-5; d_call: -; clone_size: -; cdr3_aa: CASRTSRVGEQFF; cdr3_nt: TGTGCCAGCAGAACTAGCCGGGTAGGGGAGCAGTTCTTC